The 20 T cell receptor beta chains listed next were all sequenced from one sample in a study of T-cell reconstitution after alpha-beta-depleted transplantation in children. As it was prepared, the TCRbeta library received unique molecular identifiers. TCRdb re-analysed the PCR reads in MiXCR, keeping a single row per CDR3 protein. This sample has 280,000 or so distinct CDR3 sequences; roughly 10% occur once, and the top ten carry 20% to 30%. This material consisted of peripheral blood, taken 180 days after TCRalphabeta/CD19-depleted stem cell transplant. All receptors come from a male patient aged 2 to 10 who had a stem cell transplant for chronic granulomatous disease, so the T cells may come from the graft donor.

Comment on this clonotype: Since a much larger clone is just one base distant, this may be a read error. J is TRBJ2-7 and V is TRBV29-1, with TRBD2 identical over 8 bases. In germline, CDR1 is SQVTM, CDR2 ANQGSEA. The V gene end was trimmed by 6 bases and the J gene end by 6 bases; junction bases not matched to a gene: 7. The CDR3 totals 12 residues. The CDR3 nucleotides are TGCAGCGTGACTGGCGGGAGGATCGAGCAGTACTTC. It yields the protein CSVTGGRIEQYF.

This clonotype was seen at least ten times. The chain has TRBV20-1 and TRBJ2-2; the D gene is possibly TRBD2 (6 bases). Trimming stripped 6 bases from V and 0 bases from J, with 17 bases between. There are 16 residues in the CDR3. CDR1 is DFQATT, CDR2 SNEGSKA, per germline (reference sequence). The CDR3 nucleotides read TGCAGTGCACGCCCCACTAGCAGGGCGAACACCGGGGAGCTGTTTTTT. Translating gives CSARPTSRANTGELFF.

On this clonotype itself: This may stem from a read error, because a much larger clone lies one nucleotide away. The rearrangement joins TRBV5-1 to TRBJ2-7; the D gene is possibly TRBD1 (6 bases). The germline CDR1 and CDR2 sequences are SGHRS and YFSETQ. The CDR3 length is 12 residues. The CDR3: CASSGGAYKQYF. For the CDR3, the DNA is TGCGCCAGCAGCGGGGGCGCCTACAAGCAGTACTTC.

To note about this clonotype: This may stem from a read error, because a much larger clone lies one nucleotide away. This sequence joins TRBV5-1 and TRBJ2-1; D unresolved. The CDR3 sequence is 14 residues long. Per germline, CDR1 SGHRS and CDR2 YFSETQ. The CDR3 loop is CASSLATPYNEQLF. The CDR3 bases are TGCGCCAGCAGCTTGGCCACTCCGTACAATGAGCAGCTCTTC. Complete variable domain (other parts from reference TRBV5-1 and TRBJ2-1): KAGVTQTPRYLIKTRGQQVTLSCSPISGHRSVSWYQQTPGQGLQFLFEYFSETQRNKGNFPGRFSGRQFSNSRSEMNVSTLELGDSALYLCASSLATPYNEQLFGPGTRLTVL.

The sample holds many counts of this clonotype. This sequence joins TRBV5-1 and TRBJ2-3; D possibly uses TRBD1 or TRBD2 (6 bases each). V lost 4 bases and J 0 bases, leaving 12 bases between the germline ends. CDR1 is SGHRS, CDR2 YFSETQ, per germline. The CDR3 length is 15 residues. The CDR3 coding sequence is TGCGCCAGCAGCGCAACAGGGACTAGCACAGATACGCAGTATTTT. This gives the protein CASSATGTSTDTQYF.

This clonotype was counted ten times or more. The chain links TRBV29-1 to TRBJ1-1; D gene ambiguous. Trimming pared 4 bases from V and 4 bases from J, leaving 7 bases between. Germline V gene lookup returns CDR1 SQVTM and CDR2 ANQGSEA. This CDR3 spans 11 amino acids. The CDR3 region is CSVASGTEAFF. In DNA form, the CDR3 reads TGCAGCGTTGCGTCGGGCACTGAAGCTTTCTTT.

There are many counts of this clonotype. The V gene is TRBV12-3 or TRBV12-4, the J gene TRBJ1-1; perhaps TRBD1 as D (5 bases). The CDR3 is 11 residues long. V dropped 7 bases and J dropped 9 bases, with 12 bases sitting between them. The CDR3 is CASTKGVQAFF. The CDR3 DNA follows: TGTGCCAGCACCAAAGGGGTACAAGCTTTCTTT.

This clonotype was observed many times. This chain links TRBV7-2 with TRBJ2-7; 10 bases line up with TRBD2. V trimming: 1 base; J trimming: 7 bases; junction bases outside the gene matches: 4. Per germline, CDR1 SGHTA and CDR2 FQGNSA. This CDR3 contains 14 residues. The DNA of the CDR3 is TGTGCCAGCAGCTTAGGAGCGGGGGGGCAGGAGCAGTACTTC. It specifies CASSLGAGGQEQYF. Together with reference TRBV7-2 and TRBJ2-7, the CDR3 gives the full variable domain: GAGVSQSPSNKVTEKGKDVELRCDPISGHTALYWYRQSLGQGLEFLIYFQGNSAPDKSGLPSDRFSAERTGGSVSTLTIQRTQQEDSAVYLCASSLGAGGQEQYFGPGTRLTVT.

This clonotype was counted at least ten times. V and J are TRBV4-3 and TRBJ2-2, with 7 bases identical to TRBD2. In germline, CDR1 is LGHNA, CDR2 YSLEER. The CDR3 has 16 amino acids. Losses at the gene ends were 3 bases for V and 7 bases for J; bases not matched to a gene: 11. The CDR3 nucleotides read TGCGCCAGCAGCCAGGCCCCCAGCGGGATTATCGGGGAGCTGTTTTTT. Its translation: CASSQAPSGIIGELFF.

This clonotype came up many times. The rearrangement uses TRBV20-1 and TRBJ2-3; D remains unclear. This CDR3 is built from 16 residues. Germline V gives CDR1 DFQATT, CDR2 SNEGSKA (reference sequence). V lost 2 bases and J lost 4, with 19 bases in between. CDR3 DNA sequence: TGCAGTGCTAGACCCCAGTCGGACCTAGTCCCAGATACGCAGTATTTT. Translated: CSARPQSDLVPDTQYF.

For this clonotype: One end of the junction varies from germline; a read error may be responsible. V gene TRBV29-1 combines with J gene TRBJ2-7; 10 bases fit TRBD1. Looked up from germline, CDR1 is SQVTM and CDR2 is ANQGSEA. The CDR3 covers 16 residues. CDR3 sequence: CSVEGRNGQGESEQYF. CDR3 coding DNA: TGTAGCGTTGAAGGGAGGAACGGACAGGGGGAGAGTGAGCAGTACTTC.

V usage is TRBV28 and J usage is TRBJ2-2; 12 bases match TRBD2. The germline gives CDR1 MDHEN, CDR2 SYDVKM. The ends lost 1 base at V and 7 bases at J; junction bases unmatched: 4. The CDR3 totals 16 residues. The CDR3 bases are TGTGCCAGCAGTTTATTTCTAGCGGGAGGGAACGGGGAGCTGTTTTTT. Residues: CASSLFLAGGNGELFF.

This clonotype was counted many times. The CDR3 protein is CAISEPKSLIQSSGNTIYF. As DNA, the CDR3 is TGTGCCATCAGTGAGCCGAAAAGTCTAATACAGAGCTCTGGAAACACCATATATTTT. V is TRBV10-3 and J is TRBJ1-3; D unclear. The CDR3 consists of 19 residues. CDR1 and CDR2 from the germline V gene are ENHRY and SYGVKD. V shed 2 bases and J shed 0 bases, with 20 bases lying between them.

A few counts support this clonotype. The gene calls are TRBV6-5 and TRBJ2-5, with 9 bases fitting TRBD1. This CDR3 comprises 15 residues. The J segment lost 3 bases and the V segment lost 2 bases, leaving 4 bases of the junction unmatched. Germline V lookup: CDR1 MNHEY, CDR2 SVGAGI. CDR3 DNA sequence: TGTGCCAGCAGTTACGGACAGGGGCGGAAAGAGACCCAGTACTTC. Translated, it gives CASSYGQGRKETQYF.

This clonotype occurred many times. The J gene is TRBJ2-5, the V gene TRBV5-4; D is possibly TRBD1 or TRBD2 (5 bases each). Germline V gene sequence: CDR1 SGHNT, CDR2 YYREEE (reference sequence). V dropped 2 bases and J dropped 2 bases, with 25 bases sitting between them. CDR3 length: 19 amino acids. CDR3 sequence (DNA): TGTGCCAGCAGCTTTAAGCCGTGGGGCAGTCCCCCGGGGCAAGAGACCCAGTACTTC. The encoded protein is CASSFKPWGSPPGQETQYF.

A few counts support this clonotype. The rearrangement joins TRBV12-3 or TRBV12-4 to TRBJ2-1; 13 positions agree with TRBD2. The CDR3 has 21 residues. With 2 bases clipped from V and 1 base from J, the junction kept 14 bases outside the gene matches. CDR3 DNA: TGTGCCAGCAGTTTATCCCCCGGGACTAGCGGGGAGGGGCAATCCTACAATGAGCAGTTCTTC. Protein sequence: CASSLSPGTSGEGQSYNEQFF.

The chain is built from TRBV19 and TRBJ2-6; 8 bases map to TRBD1. Losses at the gene ends were 6 bases for V and 2 bases for J; bases not matched to a gene: 21. The CDR3 runs 21 residues. Per the germline V gene, CDR1 is LNHDA and CDR2 is SQIVND (reference sequence). CDR3 nucleotides: TGTGCCAGTAGGAAATGGTTCGATAGTGAGACAGGGGTACCTGGGGCCAACGTCCTGACTTTC. Residues: CASRKWFDSETGVPGANVLTF.

This clonotype was counted many times. The chain couples TRBV4-3 to TRBJ1-2; tentative D call: TRBD1 (6 bases). Trimming pared 3 bases from V and 7 bases from J, leaving 18 bases between. Germline V gives CDR1 LGHNA, CDR2 YSLEER. This CDR3 region has 15 residues. CDR3 region: CASSQDRDIYSGYTF. CDR3 sequence (DNA): TGCGCCAGCAGCCAGGACCGGGACATATATAGTGGCTACACCTTC.

CDR3 bases: TGTGCCAGCAGTTTAGGGCCGGGACAGTACGAGCAGTACTTC. It specifies CASSLGPGQYEQYF. This sequence joins TRBV6-5 and TRBJ2-7; 7 positions agree with TRBD1. With 4 bases clipped from V and 4 bases from J, the junction kept 7 bases outside the gene matches. CDR1 is MNHEY and CDR2 is SVGAGI in the germline V gene. The CDR3 loop spans 14 amino acids.

The sample holds many counts of this clonotype. In DNA form, the CDR3 reads TGTGCCGCAGGGACTAGCGGATTTAAACAGTTCTTC. It specifies CAAGTSGFKQFF. This chain links TRBV12-3 or TRBV12-4 with TRBJ2-1; 11 bases are a match to TRBD2. The V segment lost 11 bases and the J segment 13 bases; nucleotides outside the gene matches: 10. This CDR3 is built from 12 residues.